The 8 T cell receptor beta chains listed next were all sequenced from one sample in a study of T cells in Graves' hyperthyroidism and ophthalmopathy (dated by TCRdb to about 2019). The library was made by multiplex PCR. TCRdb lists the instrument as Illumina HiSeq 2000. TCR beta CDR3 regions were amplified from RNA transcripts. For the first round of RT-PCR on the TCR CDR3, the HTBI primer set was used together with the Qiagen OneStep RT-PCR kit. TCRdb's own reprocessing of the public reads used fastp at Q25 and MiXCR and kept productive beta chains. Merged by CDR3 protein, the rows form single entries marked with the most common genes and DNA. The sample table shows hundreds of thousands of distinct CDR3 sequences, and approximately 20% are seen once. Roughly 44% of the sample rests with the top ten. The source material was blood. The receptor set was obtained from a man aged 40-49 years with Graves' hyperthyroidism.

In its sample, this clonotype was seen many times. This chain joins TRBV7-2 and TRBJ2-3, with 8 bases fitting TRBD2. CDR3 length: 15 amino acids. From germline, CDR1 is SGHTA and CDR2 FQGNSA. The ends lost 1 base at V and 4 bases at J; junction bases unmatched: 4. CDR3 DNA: TGTGCCAGCAGCTTAGGACTAGCGAAGGCAGATACGCAGTATTTT. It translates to CASSLGLAKADTQYF.

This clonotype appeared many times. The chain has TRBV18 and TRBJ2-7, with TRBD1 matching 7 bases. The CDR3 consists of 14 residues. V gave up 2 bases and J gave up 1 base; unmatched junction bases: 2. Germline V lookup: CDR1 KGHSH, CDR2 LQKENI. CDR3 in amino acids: CASSPNRGSYEQYF. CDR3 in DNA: TGTGCCAGCTCACCAAACAGGGGTTCCTACGAGCAGTACTTC. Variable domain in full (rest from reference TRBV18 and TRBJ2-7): NAGVMQNPRHLVRRRGQEARLRCSPMKGHSHVYWYRQLPEEGLKFMVYLQKENIIDESGMPKERFSAEFPKEGPSILRIQQVVRGDSAAYFCASSPNRGSYEQYFGPGTRLTVT.

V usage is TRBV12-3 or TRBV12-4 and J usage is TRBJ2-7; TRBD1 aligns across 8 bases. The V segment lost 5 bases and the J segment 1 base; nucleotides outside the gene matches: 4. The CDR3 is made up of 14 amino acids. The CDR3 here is CASSQGQVSYEQYF. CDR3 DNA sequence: TGTGCCAGCAGTCAGGGACAGGTGTCCTACGAGCAGTACTTC.

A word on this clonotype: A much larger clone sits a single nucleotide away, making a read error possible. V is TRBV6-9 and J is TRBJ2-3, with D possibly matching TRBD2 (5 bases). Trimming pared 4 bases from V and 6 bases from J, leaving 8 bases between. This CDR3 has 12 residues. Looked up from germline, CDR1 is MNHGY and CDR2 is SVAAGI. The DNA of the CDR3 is TGTGCCAGCAGTTCGACGGGGGATACGCAGTATTTT. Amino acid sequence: CASSSTGDTQYF.

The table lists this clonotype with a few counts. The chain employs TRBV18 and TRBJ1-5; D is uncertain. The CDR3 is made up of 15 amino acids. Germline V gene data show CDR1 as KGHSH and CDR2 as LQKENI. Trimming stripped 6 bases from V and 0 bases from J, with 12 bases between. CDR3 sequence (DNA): TGTGCCAGCTCCCAATCCGGTAATAGCAATCAGCCCCAGCATTTT. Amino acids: CASSQSGNSNQPQHF.

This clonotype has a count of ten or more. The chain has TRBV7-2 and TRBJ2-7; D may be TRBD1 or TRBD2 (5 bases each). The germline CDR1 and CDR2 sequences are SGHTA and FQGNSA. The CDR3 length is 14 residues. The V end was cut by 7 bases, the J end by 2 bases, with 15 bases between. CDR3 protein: CASTPRGEAYEQYF. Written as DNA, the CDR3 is TGTGCCAGCACCCCACGAGGGGAAGCCTACGAGCAGTACTTC. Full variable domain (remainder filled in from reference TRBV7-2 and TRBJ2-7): GAGVSQSPSNKVTEKGKDVELRCDPISGHTALYWYRQSLGQGLEFLIYFQGNSAPDKSGLPSDRFSAERTGGSVSTLTIQRTQQEDSAVYLCASTPRGEAYEQYFGPGTRLTVT.

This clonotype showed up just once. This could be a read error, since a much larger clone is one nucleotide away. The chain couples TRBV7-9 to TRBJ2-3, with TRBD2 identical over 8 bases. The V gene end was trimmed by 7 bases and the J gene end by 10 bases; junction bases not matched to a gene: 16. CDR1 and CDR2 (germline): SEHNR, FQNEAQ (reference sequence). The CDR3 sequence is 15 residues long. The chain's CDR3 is CASTRGRGGLDAQYF. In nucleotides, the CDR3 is TGTGCCAGCACCAGAGGTCGGGGGGGCCTGGATGCGCAGTATTTT.

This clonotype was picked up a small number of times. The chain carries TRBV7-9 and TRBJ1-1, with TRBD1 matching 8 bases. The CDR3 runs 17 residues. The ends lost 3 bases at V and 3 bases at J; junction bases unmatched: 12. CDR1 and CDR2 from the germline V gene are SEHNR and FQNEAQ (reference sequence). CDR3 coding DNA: TGTGCCAGCAGCTTCCCAGGACGACAGGGGAGAGACACTGAAGCTTTCTTT. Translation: CASSFPGRQGRDTEAFF.